The sequence of this TCR beta chain was determined in a study of blood T cell dynamics during melanoma immunotherapy. Study-level findings and limits: Immune-effector CD8+ cells best matched cell-free DNA CDR3 sequences and were most clonal.

Some clones are missing from TCRdb's copy, which holds only in-frame ones; the method was immunoSEQ multiplex PCR. Here the sample spans over 10,000 clones, about 91% being singletons. The time point denotes: pre-treatment baseline. Sampling occurred pretreatment (T0) and at week 3 (W3), after cycle one of checkpoint blockade. Apart from a couple of fast progressors, RECIST 1.1 response was judged 12 weeks post-infusion. No patient had earlier systemic cancer treatment, concurrent immunosuppressants, or another active cancer. In the case of this clone: The antigen is not known. Different DNA sequences within this sample yield the same CDR3.

Looked up from germline, CDR1 is LNHDA and CDR2 is SQIVND (reference sequence). The CDR3 has 13 amino acids. Trimming stripped 3 bases from V and 4 bases from J, with 7 bases between. The clonotype was recovered from a human donor with melanoma. The source was effector memory CD8+ T cells from blood, collected from a patient treated with checkpoint blockade. The chain uses TRBV19 and TRBJ2-1; D is unresolved. The CDR3, as DNA: TGTGCCAGTAGTATCGGCGGATACAATGAGCAGTTCTTC. The encoded protein is CASSIGGYNEQFF.